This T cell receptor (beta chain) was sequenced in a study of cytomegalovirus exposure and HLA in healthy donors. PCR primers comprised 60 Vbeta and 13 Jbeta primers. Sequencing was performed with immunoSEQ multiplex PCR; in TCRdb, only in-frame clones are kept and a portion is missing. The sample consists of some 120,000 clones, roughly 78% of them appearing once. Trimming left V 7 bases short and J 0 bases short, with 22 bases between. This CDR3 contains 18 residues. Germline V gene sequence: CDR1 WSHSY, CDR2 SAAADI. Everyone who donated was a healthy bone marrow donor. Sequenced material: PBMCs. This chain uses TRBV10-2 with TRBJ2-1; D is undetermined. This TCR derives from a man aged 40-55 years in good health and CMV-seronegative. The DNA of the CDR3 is TGCGCCAGCAATCGCCTTGGTTTGGGCAGAAGCTCCTACAATGAGCAGTTCTTC. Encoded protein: CASNRLGLGRSSYNEQFF.